Ten or more counts support the clone carrying this T cell receptor (beta chain). This sample was included in a study of T cells after yellow fever vaccination. Study context: The SMART-Seq v4 Ultra Low Input method served to prepare the low-cell-number fractions. Whole-study findings and limits: Post-booster repertoires again held most primary-vaccination clones (around 95% CD4, about 90% CD8). Overall, a small share of clonotypes was seen in both CD4 and CD8 compartments.

The V gene lost 2 bases and the J gene lost 5 bases, with 9 bases spanning the gap. CDR1 and CDR2 from the germline V gene are SQVTM and ANQGSEA. The CDR3 has 12 amino acids. Via MiXCR, TCRdb re-called the 5' RACE reads, giving one row per CDR3 protein. Found here are tens of thousands of distinct CDR3 sequences, around 6.7% of them singletons; the top ten hold 24%. The genes are TRBV29-1 and TRBJ1-2; weak D call: TRBD1 (6 bases). This sequence was found in a man aged 18 to 35 who received the YFV17D yellow fever vaccine. The sequences come from CD8+ T cells not binding an NS4B(214-222) dextramer, sorted from PBMCs, collected around 45 days after the first yellow fever vaccination. The CDR3 DNA sequence: TGCAGCGTTGAACCACAGGGATATGGCTACACCTTC. This codes for CSVEPQGYGYTF.